The rows below give T cell receptor beta chains drawn from one sample of a study of blood T cells in healthy people across ages. TCRdb reprocessed the 5' RACE reads via MiXCR and lists one record per CDR3 protein. The table records about 1,500,000 distinct CDR3 sequences, roughly 27% of them present only once. Source material: blood. Receptors were obtained from a woman aged 30 to 39 in good health. Both conserved end residues are part of each CDR3. A D gene is named only where the DNA matches it firmly. Not every row has a clone size; where given, it reads once, few, many or a size class.

cdr3_nt cdr3_aa j_call v_call d_call clone_size cdr3_length
TGTGCCAGCAGTTTGACATCCGGGACAGTGAACACTGAAGCTTTCTTT CASSLTSGTVNTEAFF TRBJ1-1 TRBV28 TRBD1 NA 16
TGTGCCAGCAGTTACTCGAGGGGTAATCAGCCCCAGCATTTT CASSYSRGNQPQHF TRBJ1-5 TRBV6-5 NA few 14
TGCGCCAGCAGCCATCTACAGGGGTCCCTCACTGAAGCTTTCTTT CASSHLQGSLTEAFF TRBJ1-1 TRBV4-1 TRBD1 few 15
TGTGCCAGCAGCCCCGGGACAGGGGGTGGCTTGTACTTC CASSPGTGGGLYF TRBJ2-7 TRBV7-9 TRBD1 NA 13
TGCAGTGCCCGAGGGGGTCTAGCGGAAATCTACGAGCAGTACTTC CSARGGLAEIYEQYF TRBJ2-7 TRBV20-1 NA few 15
TGCAGTGCTAACAGTGTCGTGAACACTGAAGCTTTCTTT CSANSVVNTEAFF TRBJ1-1 TRBV20-1 NA few 13
TGTGCCACCTATTCAACAAGATTGAACACTGAAGCTTTCTTT CATYSTRLNTEAFF TRBJ1-1 TRBV6-6 NA few 14
TGTGCCACCAGTGACCCCGGACAGGGAAACAATGAGCAGTTCTTC CATSDPGQGNNEQFF TRBJ2-1 TRBV24-1 TRBD1 many 15
TGTGCCACCAGGAGTAACCGCCGGAACCAAAACATTCAGTACTTC CATRSNRRNQNIQYF TRBJ2-4 TRBV24-1 NA few 15
TGTGCCAGCAGTTACATGTCGAGCACAGATACGCAGTATTTT CASSYMSSTDTQYF TRBJ2-3 TRBV6-5 NA NA 14
TGTGCCAGCAGCCTGGGGACACCGCCGACTCAAGAGACCCAGTACTTC CASSLGTPPTQETQYF TRBJ2-5 TRBV7-3 NA many 16
TGTGCCAGCAGCTTGCGGTCAGAGGTCGGATACATTCAGTACTTC CASSLRSEVGYIQYF TRBJ2-4 TRBV5-5 NA NA 15
TGTGCCAGCAGTTTTAGTGCAGGGTCTTACACCTTC CASSFSAGSYTF TRBJ1-2 TRBV12-3/TRBV12-4 NA few 12
TGTGCCAGCAGTTACATCCCACAGGGCTACTATGGCTACACCTTC CASSYIPQGYYGYTF TRBJ1-2 TRBV6-2/TRBV6-3 NA few 15
TGTGCCAGCAGCTCCTCCTCTGGGGCCAACGTCCTGACTTTC CASSSSSGANVLTF TRBJ2-6 TRBV5-1 NA many 14
TGCAGTGCTTACCATCGGGACGGACGAGAAAAACTGTTTTTT CSAYHRDGREKLFF TRBJ1-4 TRBV20-1 NA few 14
TGTGCCAGCAGGGGAACCGGGACAGGGGAAGAGACCCAGTACTTC CASRGTGTGEETQYF TRBJ2-5 TRBV27 TRBD1 few 15
TGTGCCAGCAGCCCCTCAGGGGGACACCAGCCCCAGCATTTT CASSPSGGHQPQHF TRBJ1-5 TRBV11-2 TRBD1 NA 14
TGCGCCAGCAGCTTGGGTGTGAGACTGAACACTGAAGCTTTCTTT CASSLGVRLNTEAFF TRBJ1-1 TRBV5-1 NA NA 15
TGTGCCACCAGTGGAGGAAGTAGGCAGTTCTTC CATSGGSRQFF TRBJ2-1 TRBV24-1 NA few 11
TGTGCCAGCAGCTTGACTAGCCCGGGGGCAGATACGCAGTATTTT CASSLTSPGADTQYF TRBJ2-3 TRBV12-3/TRBV12-4 TRBD2 NA 15
TGTGCCATCAGTGAGATGGTAGGAGGCGGGAGGGGATCAGCCTACAATGAGCAGTTCTTC CAISEMVGGGRGSAYNEQFF TRBJ2-1 TRBV10-3 TRBD2 NA 20